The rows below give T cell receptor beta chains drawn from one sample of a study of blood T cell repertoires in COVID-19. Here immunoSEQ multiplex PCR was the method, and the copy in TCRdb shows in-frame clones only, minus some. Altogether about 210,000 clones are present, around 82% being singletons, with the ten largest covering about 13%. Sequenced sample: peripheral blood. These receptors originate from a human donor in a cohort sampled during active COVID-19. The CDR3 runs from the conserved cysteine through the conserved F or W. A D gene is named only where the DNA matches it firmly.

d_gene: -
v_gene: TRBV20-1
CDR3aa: CSASFGGAYEQYF

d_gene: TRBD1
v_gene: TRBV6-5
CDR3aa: CASNPGTGGVEGYTF

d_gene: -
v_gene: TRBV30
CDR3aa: CAWSQALPGNEQFF

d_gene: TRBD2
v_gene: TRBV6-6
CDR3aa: CASRGLAAQETQYF

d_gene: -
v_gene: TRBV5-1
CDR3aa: CASSLGTAGDTQYF

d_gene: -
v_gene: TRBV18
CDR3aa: CASSPPGGLGGYTF

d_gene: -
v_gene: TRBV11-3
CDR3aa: CASSRGTAESDTQYF

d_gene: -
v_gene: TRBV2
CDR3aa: CASTRGLNTEAFF

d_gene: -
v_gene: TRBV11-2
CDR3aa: CASSLDRENTDTQYF

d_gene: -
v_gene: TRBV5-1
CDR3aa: CASSLDRTDNEQFF

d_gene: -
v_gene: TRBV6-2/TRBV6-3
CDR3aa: CASSYSYGQGLSYEQYF

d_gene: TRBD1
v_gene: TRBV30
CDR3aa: CAWTVRGGQGDIVNTEAFF

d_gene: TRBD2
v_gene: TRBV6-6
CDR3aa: CASSLLAGFADTQYF

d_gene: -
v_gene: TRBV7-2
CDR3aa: CASSSQTNRAEKLFF

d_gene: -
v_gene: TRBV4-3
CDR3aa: CASSQGAGTHEQYF

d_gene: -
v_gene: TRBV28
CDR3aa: CATSAGTTNEKLFF

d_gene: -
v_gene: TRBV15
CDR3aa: CATSRDLSGRILYEQYF

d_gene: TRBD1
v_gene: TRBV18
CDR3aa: CASSPSGGDRGEKLFF

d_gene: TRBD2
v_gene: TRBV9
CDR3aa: CASSSSLAGGFYNEQFF

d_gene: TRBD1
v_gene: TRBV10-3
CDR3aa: CASHGTGREKLFF

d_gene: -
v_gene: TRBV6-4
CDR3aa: CASRFTSTDTQYF

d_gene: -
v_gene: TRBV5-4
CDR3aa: CASSFSGKNEKLFF

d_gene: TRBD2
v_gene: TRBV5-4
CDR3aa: CASGGRASGTDEQYF

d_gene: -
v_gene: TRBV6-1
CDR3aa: CASSDVGAGEKLFF

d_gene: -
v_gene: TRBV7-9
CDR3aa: CASSLALAGNQPQHF

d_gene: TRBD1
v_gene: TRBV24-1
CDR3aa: CATSDPGQGPYGYTF

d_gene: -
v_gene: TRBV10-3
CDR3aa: CAISGHLSGTGELFF

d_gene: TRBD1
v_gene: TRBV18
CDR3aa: CASSPIGTGDAEAFF

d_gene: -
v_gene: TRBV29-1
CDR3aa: CSVDRNYGYTF

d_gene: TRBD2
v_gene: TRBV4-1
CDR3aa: CASSQVGLAENTDTQYF

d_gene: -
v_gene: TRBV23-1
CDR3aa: CASSQSRDFYLSLADTQYF

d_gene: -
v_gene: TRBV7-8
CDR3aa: CASSFSRGGRYNEQFF

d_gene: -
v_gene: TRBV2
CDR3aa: CASSEGRNYGYTF

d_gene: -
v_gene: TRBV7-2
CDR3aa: CASSLAGAGAEETQYF

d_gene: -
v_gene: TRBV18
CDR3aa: CASSPMLSGAKASETQYF

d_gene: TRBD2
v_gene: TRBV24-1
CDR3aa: CATSGREPNTGELFF

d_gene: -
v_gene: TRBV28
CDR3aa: CASSSSAPQPQHF

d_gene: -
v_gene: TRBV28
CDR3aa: CAIYRLTKAEAFF

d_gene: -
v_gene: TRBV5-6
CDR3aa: CASSSVGGRETQYF

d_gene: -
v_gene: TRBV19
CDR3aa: CASSIPHQPQHF

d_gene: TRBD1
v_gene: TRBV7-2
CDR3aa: CASSPDRDRGSYEQYF

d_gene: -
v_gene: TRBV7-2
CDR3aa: CASSSTRRVRAYEQYF

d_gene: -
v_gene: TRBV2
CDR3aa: CASSRDSEGEQYF

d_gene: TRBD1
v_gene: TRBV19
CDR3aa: CASSPQGGTEAFF

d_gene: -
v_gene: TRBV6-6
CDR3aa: CASSSLDMSGYTF

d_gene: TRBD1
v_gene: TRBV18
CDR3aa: CASSPSTGRETQYF

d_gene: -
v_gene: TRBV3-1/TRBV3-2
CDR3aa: CASRTQGVDEQYF

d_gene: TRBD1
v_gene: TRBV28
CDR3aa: CASRVTGGRGANVLTF

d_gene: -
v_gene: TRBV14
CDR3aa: CASSSLFSSSYNEQFF

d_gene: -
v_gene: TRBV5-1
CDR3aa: CASSLAPGTRAYEQYF

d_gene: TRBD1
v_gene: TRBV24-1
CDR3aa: CATSDTGTGGYGYTF

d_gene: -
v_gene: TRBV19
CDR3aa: CASSPAQDEQYF

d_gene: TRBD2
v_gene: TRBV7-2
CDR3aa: CASSPIWLAGGDTQYF

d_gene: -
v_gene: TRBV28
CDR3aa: CASSLSQVTSYEQYF

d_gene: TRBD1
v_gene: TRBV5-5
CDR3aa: CASSLKDRGLDTEAFF

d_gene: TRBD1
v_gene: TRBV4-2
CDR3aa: CASSHPDRGWKRAFF

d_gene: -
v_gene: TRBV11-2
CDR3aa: CASRFWGPNTEAFF

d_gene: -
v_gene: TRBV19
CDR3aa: CASSIGGLGNIQYF

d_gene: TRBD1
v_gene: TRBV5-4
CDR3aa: CASSSGTGDYGYTF